This T cell receptor beta chain was found in a study of identical twins (dated by TCRdb to the mid-2010s). In terms of the full investigation: To test whether fetal clonotypes persist, this study deep-sequenced TCR alpha and beta repertoires from monozygotic twins, from unrelated adults of various ages, and from cord blood. Replicate twin experiments were performed at different times using different library preparation protocols to rule out contamination.

All donors were healthy Caucasians. Three pairs of female monozygotic twins, all aged about 18 to 30 years, were included in the twin cohort. Peripheral blood mononuclear cells were used as the source from which RNA for TCR libraries was isolated. The junction shows trimming of 0 bases on V and 0 bases on J, plus 14 bases between the germline ends. The CDR3 covers 18 residues, taking in both the cysteine and the phenylalanine. The kept DNA is CDR3 alone, 54 bases in frame from the first base. Sequences MGHRA (CDR1) and YSYEKL (CDR2) are obtained from the germline V gene. The sample holds a few counts of this clonotype. What antigen it recognizes has not been identified. No per-base quality is available; no much larger clone lies one base away. Library preparation employed 5' RACE. TCRdb shows the sequencer as Illumina HiSeq 2000. A universal primer binding site was introduced by template switching, and a unique molecular identifier was present in the final cDNA, enabling accurate counting of TCR cDNA molecules. Specific primers in the conserved constant-segment region were used to synthesize first-strand cDNA for the TCR alpha and beta chains. To control for contamination, every cDNA library carried two barcodes: a SMART-Mk sample barcode plus Illumina barcodes. TruSeq adapter sequences and Illumina sample barcodes were added in two successive PCR steps. The Illumina HiSeq platform was used with custom primers to sequence TCR alpha and beta cDNA libraries. The source study handled its data this way. Unique molecular identifiers were extracted from raw reads with MiGEC, and CDR3 positions were determined with MiXCR. Recombination models were inferred per individual with the repgenHMM and IGoR tools using an EM algorithm. The tcR package in R was used for shared clonotype analysis, with sharing normalized by the product of cloneset sizes. Out-of-frame nonproductive sequences were analyzed to study raw recombination free of thymic and clonal selection effects. In TCRdb, the public reads were trimmed at Q25 with fastp and aligned with MiXCR, with productive beta chains retained. Merged by CDR3 protein, the rows form single entries marked with the most common genes and DNA. These V and J calls derive from TCRdb rather than the authors' analysis. The sample includes around 680,000 distinct CDR3 sequences, with less than 10% observed a single time. The top ten constitute approximately 0.94% of the sample.

Overall study results and their limits: Zero-insertion analyses could be partly confounded by invariant T cells such as MAIT and iNKT, though diverse VJ usage argued against such confounding for most clonotypes. Excess twin sharing in beta out-of-frame sequences was weaker because fewer shared sequences lowered the signal-to-noise ratio. Because the same donors could not be followed over many years, the conclusions relied on cross-sectional statistical analysis. In monozygotic twins, recombination models systematically underestimated out-of-frame TCR alpha sharing, but the models matched the sharing seen between unrelated individuals. Compared with coincidental sharing between unrelated individuals, out-of-frame TCR alpha sequences shared between twins had an excess of sequences with low generation probability. Fewer insertions were carried by abundant cord blood beta clonotypes; a weaker similar trend was observed in young adult naive repertoires, while no such trend was observed in memory repertoires.

These data also formed part of another study, on yellow fever vaccine responses in identical twins. That second report states: The authors reported that the T cell response to vaccination in identical twins appeared partly convergent and partly personalized. Focusing on identical twins, the study followed the T cell clones that responded to the vaccine, and did so with precision.

This clonotype was obtained from a woman between 18 and 30 years old in good health. The rearranged chain carries TRBV4-1 and TRBJ1-4; perhaps TRBD1 is the D gene, with 5 bases matching. Sequencing used PBMCs. The nucleotide sequence is TGCGCCAGCAGCCAAGATCGCAGCGGGGACGCAACTAATGAAAAACTGTTTTTT. Translated, this is CASSQDRSGDATNEKLFF.